This TCR beta chain was found in a study of T-cell reconstitution after alpha-beta-depleted transplantation in children. General observations from the study: Reportedly, roughly two months post-transplant, alpha-beta T cells arose from several hundred expanded graft clones. Diversity of TCRbeta at day 60 was high in some patients, arising from surviving recipient T cells and thymic progenitors. At the one-year point after transplant, T-cell counts and TCRbeta diversity were found to come mostly from T cells that had been newly produced.

This CDR3 has 17 residues. Trimming cost V 5 bases and J 5 bases, with 21 bases left between them. Germline V gene sequence: CDR1 SEHNR, CDR2 FQNEAQ (reference sequence). The authors prepared the TCRbeta library with unique molecular identifiers. TCRdb called the PCR reads again in MiXCR, with one record for every CDR3 protein. The sample holds some 310,000 distinct CDR3 sequences, more than 20% seen once. This clonotype was detected only a few times. Its antigen is undetermined. The sample in question was PBMCs, mostly from graft donor cells, obtained 180 days after TCRalphabeta/CD19-depleted stem cell transplant. The J gene is TRBJ2-2, the V gene TRBV7-9; TRBD1 is a possible D gene (6 bases). The TCR comes from a male patient between 10 and 17 years old who had a stem cell transplant for acute lymphoblastic leukemia, so the T cells may come from the graft donor. In nucleotides, the CDR3 is TGTGCCAGCAGCCCCCCAACAGGGTCCAGAGGGACCGGGGAGCTGTTTTTT. Amino acids: CASSPPTGSRGTGELFF.